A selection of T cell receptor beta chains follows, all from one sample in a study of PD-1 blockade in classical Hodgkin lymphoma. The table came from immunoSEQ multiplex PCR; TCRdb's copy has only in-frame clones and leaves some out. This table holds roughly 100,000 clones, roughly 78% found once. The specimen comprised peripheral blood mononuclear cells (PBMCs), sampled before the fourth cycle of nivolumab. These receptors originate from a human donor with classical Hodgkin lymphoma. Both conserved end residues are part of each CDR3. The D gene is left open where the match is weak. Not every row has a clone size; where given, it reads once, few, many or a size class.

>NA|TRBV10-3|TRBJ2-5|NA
TGTGCCATCAGTGAGTCTCAGGGAGGCCAAGAGACCCAGTACTTC
CAISESQGGQETQYF
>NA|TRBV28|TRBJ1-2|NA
TGTGCCAGCAGTTTTTCGAGGGGCGCTGGCTACACCTTC
CASSFSRGAGYTF
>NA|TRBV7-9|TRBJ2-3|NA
TGTGCCAGCAGCCACGGGGTGGCAGATACGCAGTATTTT
CASSHGVADTQYF
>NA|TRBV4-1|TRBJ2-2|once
TGCGCCAGCAGGAACACCCCGAACACCGGGGAGCTGTTTTTT
CASRNTPNTGELFF
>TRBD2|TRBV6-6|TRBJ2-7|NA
TGTGCCAGCAGATCCGGACTAGCGGGAAACTACGAGCAGTACTTC
CASRSGLAGNYEQYF
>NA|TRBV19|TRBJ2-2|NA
TGTGCCAGTAGTATAGAAGTAGGGGACCCAAGCCTATACACCGGGGAGCTGTTTTTT
CASSIEVGDPSLYTGELFF
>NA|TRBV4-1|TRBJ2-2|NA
TGCGCCAGCAGCCACCCTAGAACCGGGGAGCTGTTTTTT
CASSHPRTGELFF
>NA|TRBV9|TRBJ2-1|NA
TGTGCCAGCAGCGTAGAGTTCTTC
CASSVEFF
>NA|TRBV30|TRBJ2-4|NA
TGTGCCTGGACCCCCCGCGGGCCCCACAAGGACATTCAGTACTTC
CAWTPRGPHKDIQYF
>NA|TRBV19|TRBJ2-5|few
TGTGCCAGTAGCCCGACTAGGGAGGAGACCCAGTACTTC
CASSPTREETQYF
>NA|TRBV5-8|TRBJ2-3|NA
TGTGCCAGCAGCTCCGAAGGGTGGGATACGCAGTATTTT
CASSSEGWDTQYF
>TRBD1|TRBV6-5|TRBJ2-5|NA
TGTGCCAGCAGGGGGACAGGACGCGAGACCCAGTACTTC
CASRGTGRETQYF
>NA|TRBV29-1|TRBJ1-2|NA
TGCAGCGTTGAAGGAGATGGCTACACCTTC
CSVEGDGYTF
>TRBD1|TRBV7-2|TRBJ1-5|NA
TGTGCCAGCAGCAGGGGACAGAGTAGCAATCAGCCCCAGCATTTT
CASSRGQSSNQPQHF
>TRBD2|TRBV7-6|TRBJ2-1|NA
TGTGCCAGCAGCCAGACTAGCGGGGGCCTTTACAATGAGCAGTTCTTC
CASSQTSGGLYNEQFF
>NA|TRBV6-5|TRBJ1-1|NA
TGTGCCAGCAGCTGGACAGTTAACACTGAAGCTTTCTTT
CASSWTVNTEAFF
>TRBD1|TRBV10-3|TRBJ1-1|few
TGTGCCATCAGTGAGTTGACAGGGACCACTGAAGCTTTCTTT
CAISELTGTTEAFF
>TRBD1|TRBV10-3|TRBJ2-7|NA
TGTGCCATACGGACAGGGGGCGATGAGCAGTACTTC
CAIRTGGDEQYF
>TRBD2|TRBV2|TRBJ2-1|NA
TGTGCCAGCAAGGTGACTAGCGGGGGGCCTCCAGACAATGAGCAGTTCTTC
CASKVTSGGPPDNEQFF
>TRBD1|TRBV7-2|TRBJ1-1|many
TGTGCCAGCAGCTTAGTTGACAGGGTGGCTTTCTTT
CASSLVDRVAFF
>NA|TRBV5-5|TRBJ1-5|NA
TGTGCCAGCAGCTTGGGCACCTATAGCAATCAGCCCCAGCATTTT
CASSLGTYSNQPQHF
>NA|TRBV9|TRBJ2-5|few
TGTGCCAGCGCCAAGGGGTGGAGGGAGACCCAGTACTTC
CASAKGWRETQYF
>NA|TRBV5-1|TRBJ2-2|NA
TGCGCCAGCAGCGACAGACAGAACACCGGGGAGCTGTTTTTT
CASSDRQNTGELFF
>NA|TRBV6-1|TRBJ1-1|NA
TGTGCCAGCAGTGCTTTCGGGGGAAAGAGTGAAGCTTTCTTT
CASSAFGGKSEAFF
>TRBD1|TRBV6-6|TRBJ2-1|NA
TGTGCCAGCAGCCAAACAGGGGGGAAGCAGTTCTTC
CASSQTGGKQFF
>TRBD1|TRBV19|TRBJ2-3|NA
TGTGCCAGTAGTACTAGGACAGGGGGTTACACAGATACGCAGTATTTT
CASSTRTGGYTDTQYF
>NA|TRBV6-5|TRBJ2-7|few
TGTGCCAGCAGAAAGTACTACGAGCAGTACTTC
CASRKYYEQYF
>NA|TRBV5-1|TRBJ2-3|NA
TGCGCCAGCAGCTTCGGGCAGGGAAGCACAGATACGCAGTATTTT
CASSFGQGSTDTQYF